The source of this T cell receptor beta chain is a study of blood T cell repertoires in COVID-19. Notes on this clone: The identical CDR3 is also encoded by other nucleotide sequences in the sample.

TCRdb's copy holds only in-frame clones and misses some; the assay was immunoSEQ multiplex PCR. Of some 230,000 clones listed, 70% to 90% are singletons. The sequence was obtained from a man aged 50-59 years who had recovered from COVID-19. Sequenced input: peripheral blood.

The CDR3 DNA follows: TGTGCCAGCAGCCCAAGGGGGACCACAGATACGCAGTATTTT. It encodes CASSPRGTTDTQYF. This chain uses TRBV11-2 with TRBJ2-3, with D maybe TRBD1 (6 bases). This CDR3 is 14 amino acids long. Germline V gene sequence: CDR1 SGHAT, CDR2 FQNNGV. Trimming pared 5 bases from V and 2 bases from J, leaving 11 bases between.